Given below is one T cell receptor (beta chain) in context. What it binds is not known. Use of 60 Vbeta and 13 Jbeta primers characterized the PCR. Sequencing was performed with immunoSEQ multiplex PCR; in TCRdb, only in-frame clones are kept and a portion is missing. Of about 110,000 clones detected, roughly four fifths appear once; the ten largest clones hold approximately 3.6%. This CDR3 spans 15 amino acids. V lost 0 bases, J lost 6 bases, and 5 bases stayed unmatched. Germline assignment: CDR1 MGHRA and CDR2 YSYEKL. This record belongs to a study of cytomegalovirus exposure and HLA in healthy donors. Study-level information: From some 180 million T cells, an earlier analysis saw 117 million unique TCR beta sequences. For the 300 to 450 genotyped donors, 75% to 90% fell within the Caucasian-associated ancestry cluster.

Study-level findings and limits: Follow-up analysis found HLA locus-dependent TCR association rates, highest for DRB1 and lowest for HLA-C. Roughly uniform depth of sequencing across donors was assumed in presence/absence analyses.

Sequenced sample: PBMCs. The chain has TRBV4-1 and TRBJ1-5; TRBD1 matches 7 bases. This TCR came from a man aged 55 to 70 in good health and CMV-seronegative. In nucleotides, the CDR3 is TGCGCCAGCAGCCAAGATCTATCAGGGGGTCAGCCCCAGCATTTT. Amino acid sequence: CASSQDLSGGQPQHF.